This record looks at one T cell receptor (beta chain) sequence and its context. Antigen specificity is unknown. These data come from a study of cytomegalovirus exposure and HLA in healthy donors. The PCR contained 60 Vbeta and 13 Jbeta primers. Assay: immunoSEQ multiplex PCR; the TCRdb copy retains only in-frame clones and omits some. This sample has 120,000 or so clones, with approximately 80% found just once. Study findings and constraints: High sensitivity and specificity were reportedly achieved when the classifier diagnosed cytomegalovirus status.

This receptor was taken from a female donor in good health and CMV-seropositive. Sequencing was performed on PBMCs.

The DNA of the CDR3 is TGTGCCAGCAGCCGGCTTGGGTCGGGAGATACGCAGTATTTT. It codes for CASSRLGSGDTQYF. The chain links TRBV9 to TRBJ2-3, with D unclear. The CDR3 is made up of 14 amino acids. The germline V and J ends were trimmed by 4 bases and 5 bases, with 14 bases remaining between them. CDR1 is SGDLS and CDR2 is YYNGEE in the germline V gene.